This T cell receptor beta chain comes out of a study of T cell responses to AZD1222 COVID-19 vaccine. At the level of the study: Some second doses came at about 4 weeks and others at about 12 weeks; these were pooled. Points from the study as a whole: Unmutated variant regions reportedly attract nearly half of all spike-specific TCRs. Donors in the cohort were predominantly white British and more often female, and clonal diversity was possibly underestimated.

Notes on this clone: Its target is unknown.

TCRdb keeps only in-frame clones here, not all; method: immunoSEQ multiplex PCR. This table holds more than 140,000 clones, 88% found once. The sequence was obtained from an adult in good health. The specimen was peripheral blood, collected on day 0 of AZD1222 vaccination.

The CDR3 here is CASSLMNTGELFF. CDR3 nucleotides: TGCGCCAGCAGCTTGATGAACACCGGGGAGCTGTTTTTT. This chain uses TRBV5-1 with TRBJ2-2; no definite D call. The V gene lost 1 base and the J gene lost 1 base, with 2 bases spanning the gap. Germline V gene sequence: CDR1 SGHRS, CDR2 YFSETQ. CDR3 length equals 13 residues.